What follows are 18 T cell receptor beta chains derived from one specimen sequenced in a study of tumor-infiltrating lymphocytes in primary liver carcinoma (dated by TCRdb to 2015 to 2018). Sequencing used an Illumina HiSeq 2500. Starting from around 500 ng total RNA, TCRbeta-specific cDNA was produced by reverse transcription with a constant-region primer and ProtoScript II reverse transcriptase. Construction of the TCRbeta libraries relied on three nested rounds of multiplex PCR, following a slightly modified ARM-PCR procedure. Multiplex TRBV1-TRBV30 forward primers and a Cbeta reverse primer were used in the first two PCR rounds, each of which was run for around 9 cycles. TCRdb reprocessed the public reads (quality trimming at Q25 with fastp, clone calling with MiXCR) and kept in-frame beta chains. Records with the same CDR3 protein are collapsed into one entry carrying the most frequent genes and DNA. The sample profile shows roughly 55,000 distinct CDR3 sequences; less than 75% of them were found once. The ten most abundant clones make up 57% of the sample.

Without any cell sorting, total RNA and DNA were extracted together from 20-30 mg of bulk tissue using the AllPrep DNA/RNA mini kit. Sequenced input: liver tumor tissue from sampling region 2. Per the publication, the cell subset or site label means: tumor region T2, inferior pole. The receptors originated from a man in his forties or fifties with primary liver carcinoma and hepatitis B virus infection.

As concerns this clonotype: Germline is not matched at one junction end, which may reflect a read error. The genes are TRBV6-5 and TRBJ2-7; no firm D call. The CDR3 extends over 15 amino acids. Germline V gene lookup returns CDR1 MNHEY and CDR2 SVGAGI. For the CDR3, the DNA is TGTGCCAGCAGCCCGGCAGCGCGAAGCTCCTACGAGCAGCACTTC. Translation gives CASSPAARSSYEQHF.

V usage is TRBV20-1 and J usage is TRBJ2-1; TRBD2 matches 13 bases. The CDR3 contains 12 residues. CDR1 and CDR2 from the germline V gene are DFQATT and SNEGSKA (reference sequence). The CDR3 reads CRGTSGINEQFF. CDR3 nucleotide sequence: TGCAGGGGGACTAGCGGGATTAATGAGCAGTTCTTC.

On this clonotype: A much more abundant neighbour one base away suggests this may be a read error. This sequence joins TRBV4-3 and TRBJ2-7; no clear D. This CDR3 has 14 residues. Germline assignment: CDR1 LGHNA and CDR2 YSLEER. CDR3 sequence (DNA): TGCGCCGGCAGCCAGGCCCTTAAGTACACCGAGCAGCACTTC. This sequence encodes CAGSQALKYTEQHF.

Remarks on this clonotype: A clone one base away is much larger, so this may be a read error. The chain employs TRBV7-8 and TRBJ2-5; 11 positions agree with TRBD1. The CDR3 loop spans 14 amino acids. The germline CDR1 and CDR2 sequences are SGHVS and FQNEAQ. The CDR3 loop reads CVSSRDRGIETQYF. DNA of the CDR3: TGTGTCAGCAGCAGGGACAGGGGGATTGAGACCCAGTACTTC.

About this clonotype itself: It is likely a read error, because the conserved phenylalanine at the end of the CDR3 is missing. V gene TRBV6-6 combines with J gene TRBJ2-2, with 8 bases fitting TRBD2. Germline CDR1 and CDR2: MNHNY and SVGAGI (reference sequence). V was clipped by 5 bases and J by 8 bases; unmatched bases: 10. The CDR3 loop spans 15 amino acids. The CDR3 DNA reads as TGTGCCAGCAGTCAAGCGGGAGTCGGCACAGGGGAGCTGTTTCTT. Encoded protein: CASSQAGVGTGELFL.

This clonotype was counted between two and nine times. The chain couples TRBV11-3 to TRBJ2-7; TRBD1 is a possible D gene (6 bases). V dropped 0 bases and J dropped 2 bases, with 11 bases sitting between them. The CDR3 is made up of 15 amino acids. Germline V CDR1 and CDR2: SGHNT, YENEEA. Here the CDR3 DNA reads TGTGCCAGCAGCTTAGATCCCGGGACACCCTACGAGCAGTACTTC. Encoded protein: CASSLDPGTPYEQYF.

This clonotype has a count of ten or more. CDR3 sequence (DNA): TGCGCCAGCAGCCAAGACCCTACAGGAGCCAATGAGCAGTTCTTC. Residues: CASSQDPTGANEQFF. This rearrangement joins TRBV4-3 to TRBJ2-1, with D tentatively TRBD1 (5 bases). This CDR3 spans 15 amino acids. Trimming shortened V by 0 bases and J by 6 bases, and 12 bases separated the two germline ends. Germline V gene sequence: CDR1 LGHNA, CDR2 YSLEER.

CDR3 bases: TGTGCCAGCAGTCCGCTCATGGGACTAGCGGGGCTAACGAACACCGGGGAGCTGTTTTTT. This translates into CASSPLMGLAGLTNTGELFF. The rearrangement uses TRBV6-6 and TRBJ2-2; 13 nucleotides align to TRBD2. This CDR3 has 20 residues. CDR1 and CDR2 from the germline V gene are MNHNY and SVGAGI (reference sequence). Trimming at V came to 5 bases and at J to 0 bases, leaving 12 bases not matched to a gene.

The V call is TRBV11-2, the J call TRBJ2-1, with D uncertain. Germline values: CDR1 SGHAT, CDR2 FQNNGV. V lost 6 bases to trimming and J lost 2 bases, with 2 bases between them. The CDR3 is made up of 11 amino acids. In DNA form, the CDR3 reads TGTGCCAGCAGGGCCTACAATGAGCAGTTCTTC. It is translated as CASRAYNEQFF.

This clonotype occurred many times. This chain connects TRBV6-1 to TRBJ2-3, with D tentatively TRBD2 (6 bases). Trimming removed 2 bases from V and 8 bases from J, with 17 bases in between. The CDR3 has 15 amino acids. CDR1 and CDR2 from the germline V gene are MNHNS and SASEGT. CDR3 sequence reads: CASSESGSSSGTQYF. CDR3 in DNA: TGTGCCAGCAGTGAAAGTGGGAGTAGTAGCGGTACGCAGTATTTT.

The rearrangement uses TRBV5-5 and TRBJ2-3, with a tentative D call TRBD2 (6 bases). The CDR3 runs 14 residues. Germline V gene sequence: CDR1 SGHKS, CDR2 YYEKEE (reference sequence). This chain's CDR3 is CANSLGTYTDTQYF. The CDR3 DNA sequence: TGTGCTAACAGCTTGGGGACTTACACAGATACGCAGTATTTT. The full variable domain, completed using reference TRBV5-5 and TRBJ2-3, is DAGVTQSPTHLIKTRGQQVTLRCSPISGHKSVSWYQQVLGQGPQFIFQYYEKEERGRGNFPDRFSARQFPNYSSELNVNALLLGDSALYLCANSLGTYTDTQYFGPGTRLTVL.

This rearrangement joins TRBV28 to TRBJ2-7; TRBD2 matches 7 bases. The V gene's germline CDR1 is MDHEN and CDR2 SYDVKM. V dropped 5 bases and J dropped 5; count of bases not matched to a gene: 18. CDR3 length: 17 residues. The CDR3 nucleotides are TGTGCCAGCAGTCCCCCTGTAAGGGGAGGGCCCTACGACGAGCAGTACTTC. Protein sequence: CASSPPVRGGPYDEQYF. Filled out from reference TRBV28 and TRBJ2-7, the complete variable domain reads DVKVTQSSRYLVKRTGEKVFLECVQDMDHENMFWYRQDPGLGLRLIYFSYDVKMKEKGDIPEGYSVSREKKERFSLILESASTNQTSMYLCASSPPVRGGPYDEQYFGPGTRLTVT.

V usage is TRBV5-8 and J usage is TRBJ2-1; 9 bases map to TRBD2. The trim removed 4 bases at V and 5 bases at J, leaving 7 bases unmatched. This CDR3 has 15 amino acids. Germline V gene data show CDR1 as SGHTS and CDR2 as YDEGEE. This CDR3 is CASSPGTSSNNEQFF. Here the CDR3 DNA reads TGTGCCAGCAGCCCAGGGACTAGCAGCAACAATGAGCAGTTCTTC.

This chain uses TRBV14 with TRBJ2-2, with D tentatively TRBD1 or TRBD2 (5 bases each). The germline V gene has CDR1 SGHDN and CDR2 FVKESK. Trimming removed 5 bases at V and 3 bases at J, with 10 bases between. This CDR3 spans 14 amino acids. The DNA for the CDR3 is TGTGCCAGCAGCTTGACAGCGGACACCGGGGAGCTGTTTTTT. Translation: CASSLTADTGELFF.

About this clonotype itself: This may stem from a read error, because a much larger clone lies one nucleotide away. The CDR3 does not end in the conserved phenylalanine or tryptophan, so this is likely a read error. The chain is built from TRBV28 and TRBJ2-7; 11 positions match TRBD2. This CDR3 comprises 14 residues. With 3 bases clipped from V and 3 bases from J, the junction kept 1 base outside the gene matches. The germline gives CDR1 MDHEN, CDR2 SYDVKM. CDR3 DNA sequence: TGTGCCAGCAGTTTTCTAGCGGGAGGCTACGAGCAGTACCTC. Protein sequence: CASSFLAGGYEQYL.

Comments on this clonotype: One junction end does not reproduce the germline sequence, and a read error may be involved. The CDR3 region has the DNA TGTGCCAACAGCTTAGATCCACAGAGCTCCTATAATGAGCAGTTCTTC. It codes for CANSLDPQSSYNEQFF. This chain connects TRBV11-2 to TRBJ2-1, with D unclear. This CDR3 is 16 amino acids long. CDR1 is SGHAT, CDR2 FQNNGV, per germline.

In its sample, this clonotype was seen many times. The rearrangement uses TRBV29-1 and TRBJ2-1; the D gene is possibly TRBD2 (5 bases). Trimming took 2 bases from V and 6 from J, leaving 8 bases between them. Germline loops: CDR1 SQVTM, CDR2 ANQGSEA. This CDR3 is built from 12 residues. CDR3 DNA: TGCAGCGTTGAACATGAGGGCAATGAGCAGTTCTTC. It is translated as CSVEHEGNEQFF.

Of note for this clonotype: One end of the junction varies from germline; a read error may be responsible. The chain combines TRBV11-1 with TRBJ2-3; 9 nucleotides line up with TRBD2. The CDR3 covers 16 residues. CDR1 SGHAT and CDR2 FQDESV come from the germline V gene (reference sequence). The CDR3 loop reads CVSSLGTSTQTDTQCF. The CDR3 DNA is TGTGTCAGCAGCCTCGGGACTAGCACACAAACAGATACGCAGTGTTTT.